Listed below are T cell receptor beta chains from one sample, sequenced in a study of shared clonotypes between healthy human individuals. Data came from immunoSEQ multiplex PCR; TCRdb stores just in-frame clones and leaves some out. Of approximately 2.5 million clones listed, roughly 92% are singletons. Material for sequencing was naive CD4+ T cells sorted from blood. Receptors originate from a young man in good health. CDR3s include the opening cysteine and the closing phenylalanine or tryptophan. A D gene is named only where the DNA matches it firmly. Clone size, where shown, is once, few, many, or a class for clones that have expanded.

v_gene	j_gene	abundance	len	d_gene	CDR3aa	CDR3nt
TRBV5-4	TRBJ1-1	NA	14	NA	CASSFPGGHTEAFF	TGTGCCAGCAGCTTTCCGGGAGGGCACACTGAAGCTTTCTTT
TRBV19	TRBJ1-5	few	14	NA	CASSMNSINQPQHF	TGTGCCAGTAGTATGAACTCGATCAATCAGCCCCAGCATTTT
TRBV2	TRBJ1-1	NA	17	NA	CASSEREKPGGYTEAFF	TGTGCCAGCAGTGAACGGGAGAAGCCGGGGGGGTACACTGAAGCTTTCTTT
TRBV27	TRBJ2-5	NA	13	NA	CASRSLSTETQYF	TGTGCCAGCAGATCCCTTTCCACAGAGACCCAGTACTTC
TRBV2	TRBJ2-7	NA	16	NA	CASSEADGYVVYEQYF	TGTGCCAGCAGTGAAGCTGACGGGTACGTCGTCTACGAGCAGTACTTC
TRBV15	TRBJ2-1	NA	16	TRBD2	CATSRERAGAYNEQFF	TGTGCCACCAGCAGAGAGAGAGCGGGGGCCTACAATGAGCAGTTCTTC
TRBV19	TRBJ1-5	NA	16	NA	CASSSFGTPSNQPQHF	TGTGCCAGTAGCTCTTTCGGGACACCTAGCAATCAGCCCCAGCATTTT
TRBV30	TRBJ2-2	NA	15	TRBD1	CAWSQTGGKSGELFF	TGTGCCTGGAGTCAAACAGGGGGCAAGTCCGGGGAGCTGTTTTTT
TRBV6-6	TRBJ1-4	NA	15	TRBD1	CASRRTGQGGEKLFF	TGTGCCAGCAGAAGAACAGGACAGGGGGGAGAAAAACTGTTTTTT
TRBV5-5	TRBJ2-3	NA	12	NA	CASTGSTDTQYF	TGTGCCAGCACCGGTAGCACAGATACGCAGTATTTT
TRBV19	TRBJ2-3	once	16	TRBD2	CASSTLGTSKTDTQYF	TGTGCCAGTAGTACACTGGGGACTAGCAAAACAGATACGCAGTATTTT
TRBV6-5	TRBJ1-3	NA	13	NA	CASRPGPRNTIYF	TGTGCCAGCAGACCGGGACCGAGAAACACCATATATTTT
TRBV2	TRBJ2-3	NA	13	NA	CASRVGRADTQYF	TGTGCCAGCAGGGTAGGGCGGGCCGACACGCAGTATTTT
TRBV11-2	TRBJ2-7	NA	14	NA	CASSLVQGWYEQYF	TGTGCCAGCAGCTTAGTTCAGGGTTGGTACGAGCAGTACTTC
TRBV20-1	TRBJ1-4	NA	11	NA	CSATPNEKLFF	TGCAGTGCCACCCCTAATGAAAAACTGTTTTTT
TRBV2	TRBJ2-5	NA	14	NA	CASSDTGLQETQYF	TGTGCCAGCAGTGACACGGGGCTCCAAGAGACCCAGTACTTC
TRBV6-5	TRBJ1-2	NA	15	TRBD1	CASSARDRGNYGYTF	TGTGCCAGCAGCGCCCGGGACAGGGGAAACTATGGCTACACCTTC
TRBV5-1	TRBJ1-5	NA	15	TRBD1	CASSSTGERGQPQHF	TGCGCCAGCAGCTCGACAGGGGAAAGGGGTCAGCCCCAGCATTTT
TRBV7-2	TRBJ1-1	NA	13	TRBD1	CASSLDRATEAFF	TGTGCCAGCAGTTTGGACAGGGCGACTGAAGCTTTCTTT
TRBV2	TRBJ2-7	once	13	TRBD1	CASGRDRKYEQYF	TGTGCCAGCGGTAGGGACAGAAAGTACGAGCAGTACTTC
TRBV19	TRBJ1-5	NA	16	NA	CASSKLPPNSNQPQHF	TGTGCCAGTAGTAAACTCCCGCCGAATAGCAATCAGCCCCAGCATTTT
TRBV5-1	TRBJ2-3	NA	16	TRBD2	CASSTDGTSRTDTQYF	TGCGCCAGCAGCACCGACGGGACTAGTCGAACAGATACGCAGTATTTT
TRBV7-3	TRBJ1-2	once	13	TRBD1	CASSLTQGAGYTF	TGTGCCAGCAGCTTAACTCAGGGGGCAGGCTACACCTTC
TRBV19	TRBJ2-6	NA	20	TRBD1	CASSTTLAQGPRAGANVLTF	TGTGCCAGTAGTACAACGTTAGCACAGGGGCCTAGGGCTGGGGCCAACGTCCTGACTTTC
TRBV2	TRBJ2-1	NA	13	TRBD2	CASRLRGYNEQFF	TGTGCCAGCAGGCTGCGGGGGTACAATGAGCAGTTCTTC
TRBV30	TRBJ2-1	NA	16	NA	CAWSSGTPGSYNEQFF	TGTGCCTGGAGCTCCGGGACCCCAGGCTCCTACAATGAGCAGTTCTTC
TRBV6-1	TRBJ1-5	NA	15	TRBD1	CASSDRTGGGQPQHF	TGTGCCAGCAGTGACCGAACAGGGGGCGGTCAGCCCCAGCATTTT
TRBV30	TRBJ1-1	NA	15	NA	CAWSVPGVAAPEAFF	TGTGCCTGGAGTGTACCAGGGGTCGCAGCCCCTGAAGCTTTCTTT
TRBV19	TRBJ1-5	NA	16	TRBD1	CASSRDGDRYNQPQHF	TGTGCCAGTAGTAGAGACGGGGACAGGTACAATCAGCCCCAGCATTTT
TRBV18	TRBJ2-3	NA	13	TRBD1	CASSRDRDDTQYF	TGTGCCAGCTCACGGGACAGGGACGATACGCAGTATTTT
TRBV7-2	TRBJ2-7	NA	18	TRBD2	CASSYGPSHLAGVREQYF	TGTGCCAGCAGCTATGGGCCCAGCCACCTAGCGGGAGTACGCGAGCAGTACTTC
TRBV2	TRBJ1-1	NA	14	NA	CASSWGGANTEAFF	TGTGCCAGCAGTTGGGGCGGGGCGAACACTGAAGCTTTCTTT
TRBV4-1	TRBJ2-3	once	15	TRBD1	CASSQRQGGTDTQYF	TGCGCCAGCAGCCAGAGACAGGGGGGCACAGATACGCAGTATTTT
TRBV7-2	TRBJ1-2	NA	13	NA	CASSSGGGYGYTF	TGTGCCAGCAGCTCGGGTGGAGGCTATGGCTACACCTTC
TRBV7-3	TRBJ2-3	NA	18	TRBD2	CASSLGGTSGASTDTQYF	TGTGCCAGCAGCTTGGGAGGGACTAGCGGGGCAAGCACAGATACGCAGTATTTT
TRBV5-6	TRBJ2-7	NA	14	NA	CASSSGTGNYEQYF	TGTGCCAGCAGCTCAGGGACTGGAAACTACGAGCAGTACTTC
TRBV5-6	TRBJ2-7	NA	16	TRBD1	CASSLGQGWFSYEQYF	TGTGCCAGCAGCTTGGGACAGGGTTGGTTCTCCTACGAGCAGTACTTC
TRBV5-1	TRBJ2-7	NA	14	NA	CASSLAPGTYEQYF	TGCGCCAGCAGCTTGGCCCCAGGGACGTACGAGCAGTACTTC
TRBV28	TRBJ2-4	NA	13	NA	CASSTGDINIQYF	TGTGCCAGCAGTACCGGGGACATAAACATTCAGTACTTC
TRBV7-2	TRBJ2-5	NA	13	NA	CASSRGPQETQYF	TGTGCCAGCAGCCGGGGGCCCCAAGAGACCCAGTACTTC
TRBV6-5	TRBJ1-4	NA	14	NA	CASGLDGTNEKLFF	TGTGCCAGCGGGTTGGACGGAACTAATGAAAAACTGTTTTTT
TRBV2	TRBJ1-2	NA	15	NA	CASSEARAFGYGYTF	TGTGCCAGCAGTGAAGCCAGGGCGTTCGGCTATGGCTACACCTTC
TRBV6-6	TRBJ1-1	once	15	NA	CASSYSKGGGTEAFF	TGTGCCAGCAGTTACTCAAAAGGGGGGGGCACTGAAGCTTTCTTT
TRBV11-2	TRBJ1-4	NA	14	TRBD1	CASGEQGDREKLFF	TGTGCCAGCGGCGAACAGGGGGACCGGGAAAAACTGTTTTTT
TRBV6-1	TRBJ1-5	NA	15	TRBD1	CASSTTGGLNQPQHF	TGTGCCAGCAGTACTACAGGGGGCCTCAATCAGCCCCAGCATTTT
TRBV18	TRBJ2-4	NA	14	NA	CASSPTGGVDIQYF	TGTGCCAGCTCACCAACAGGGGGGGTAGACATTCAGTACTTC
TRBV6-1	TRBJ2-7	NA	13	NA	CASRQDISYEQYF	TGTGCCAGTAGACAGGATATCTCCTACGAGCAGTACTTC
TRBV30	TRBJ1-6	NA	13	TRBD1	CAWVDRGNSPLHF	TGTGCCTGGGTGGACAGGGGAAATTCACCCCTCCACTTT
TRBV15	TRBJ2-7	NA	15	NA	CATSRDRNSGREQYF	TGTGCCACCAGCAGAGATCGTAACTCTGGACGCGAGCAGTACTTC
TRBV9	TRBJ1-3	NA	15	NA	CASSVAESAENTIYF	TGTGCCAGCAGCGTAGCCGAGAGCGCGGAGAACACCATATATTTT
TRBV2	TRBJ2-6	NA	12	NA	CASSAGANVLTF	TGTGCCAGCAGTGCAGGGGCCAACGTCCTGACTTTC
TRBV11-2	TRBJ2-3	NA	15	TRBD2	CASSSRLAGADTQYF	TGTGCCAGCAGCTCCCGACTAGCGGGGGCGGATACGCAGTATTTT
TRBV4-3	TRBJ2-7	NA	16	TRBD1	CASSQGRDRGPYEQYF	TGCGCCAGCAGCCAAGGCCGGGACAGGGGACCTTACGAGCAGTACTTC
TRBV27	TRBJ2-4	NA	13	NA	CASSFAGADIQYF	TGTGCCAGCAGTTTCGCAGGGGCGGACATTCAGTACTTC
TRBV30	TRBJ1-1	few	13	NA	CAWNRGGSTEAFF	TGTGCCTGGAACCGAGGGGGTAGCACTGAAGCTTTCTTT
TRBV10-2	TRBJ1-5	NA	15	NA	CATRWGANSNQPQHF	TGCGCCACCCGGTGGGGGGCCAATAGCAATCAGCCCCAGCATTTT
TRBV5-6	TRBJ2-2	NA	16	NA	CASRWGAGANTGELFF	TGTGCCAGCAGGTGGGGAGCAGGGGCGAACACCGGGGAGCTGTTTTTT
TRBV5-1	TRBJ2-7	NA	16	NA	CASSPNPGLPSYEQYF	TGCGCCAGCAGCCCCAACCCGGGACTCCCTAGCTACGAGCAGTACTTC
TRBV5-6	TRBJ1-1	NA	13	NA	CASSAGPVTEAFF	TGTGCCAGCAGCGCGGGCCCCGTGACTGAAGCTTTCTTT